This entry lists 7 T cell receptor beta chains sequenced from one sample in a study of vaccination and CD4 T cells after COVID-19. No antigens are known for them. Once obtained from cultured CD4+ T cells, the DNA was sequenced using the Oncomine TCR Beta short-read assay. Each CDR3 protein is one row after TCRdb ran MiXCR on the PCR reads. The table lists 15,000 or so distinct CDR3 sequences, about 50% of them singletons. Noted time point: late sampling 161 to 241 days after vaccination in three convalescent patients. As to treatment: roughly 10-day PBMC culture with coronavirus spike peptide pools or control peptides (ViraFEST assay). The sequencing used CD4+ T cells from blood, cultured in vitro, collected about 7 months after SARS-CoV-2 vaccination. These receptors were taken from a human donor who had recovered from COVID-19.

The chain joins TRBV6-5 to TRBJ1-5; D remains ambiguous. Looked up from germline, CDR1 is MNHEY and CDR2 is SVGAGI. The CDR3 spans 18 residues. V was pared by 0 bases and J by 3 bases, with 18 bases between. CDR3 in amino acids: CASSYSRGFFQANQPQHF. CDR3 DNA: TGTGCCAGCAGTTACTCTCGAGGGTTCTTTCAGGCCAATCAGCCCCAGCATTTT.

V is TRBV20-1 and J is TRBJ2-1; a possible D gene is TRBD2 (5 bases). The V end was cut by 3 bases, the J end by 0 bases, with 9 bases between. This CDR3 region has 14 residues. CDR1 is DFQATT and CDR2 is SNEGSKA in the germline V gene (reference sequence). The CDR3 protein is CSARPGSSYNEQFF. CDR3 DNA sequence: TGCAGTGCTAGGCCGGGGAGCTCCTACAATGAGCAGTTCTTC.

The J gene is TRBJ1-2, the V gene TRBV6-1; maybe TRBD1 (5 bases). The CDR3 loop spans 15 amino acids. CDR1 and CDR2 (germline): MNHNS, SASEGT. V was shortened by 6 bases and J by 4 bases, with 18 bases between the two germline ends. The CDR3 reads CASRKPGTATYGYTF. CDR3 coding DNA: TGTGCCAGCAGAAAGCCCGGGACGGCGACCTATGGCTACACCTTC.

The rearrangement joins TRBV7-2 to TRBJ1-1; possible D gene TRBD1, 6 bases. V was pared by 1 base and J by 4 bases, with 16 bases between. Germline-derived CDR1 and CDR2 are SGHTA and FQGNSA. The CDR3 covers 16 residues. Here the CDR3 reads CASSLEGVGGTTEAFF. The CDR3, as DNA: TGTGCCAGCAGCTTAGAGGGGGTAGGGGGGACCACTGAAGCTTTCTTT.

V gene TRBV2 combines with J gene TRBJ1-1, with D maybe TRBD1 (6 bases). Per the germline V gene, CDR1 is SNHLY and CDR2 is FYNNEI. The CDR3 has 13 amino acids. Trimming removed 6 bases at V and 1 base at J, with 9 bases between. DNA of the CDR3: TGTGCCAGCAGGGCGGACAGGAACACTGAAGCTTTCTTT. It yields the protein CASRADRNTEAFF. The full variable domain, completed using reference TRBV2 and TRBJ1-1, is EPEVTQTPSHQVTQMGQEVILRCVPISNHLYFYWYRQILGQKVEFLVSFYNNEISEKSEIFDDQFSVERPDGSNFTLKIRSTKLEDSAMYFCASRADRNTEAFFGQGTRLTVV.

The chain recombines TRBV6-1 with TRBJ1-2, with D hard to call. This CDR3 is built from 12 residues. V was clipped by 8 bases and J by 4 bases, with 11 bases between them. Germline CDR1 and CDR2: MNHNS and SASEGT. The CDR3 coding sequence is TGTGCCAGCGAGAAGCAGATCTATGGCTACACCTTC. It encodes CASEKQIYGYTF.

The CDR3 here is CASSPQTGGQPQHF. The CDR3 coding sequence is TGTGCCAGCTCACCACAGACAGGTGGTCAGCCCCAGCATTTT. The chain links TRBV18 to TRBJ1-5, with D possibly being TRBD1 (6 bases). V was pared by 1 base and J by 6 bases, with 10 bases between. This CDR3 spans 14 amino acids. Germline lookup yields CDR1 KGHSH and CDR2 LQKENI.